Presented here are 11 T cell receptor beta chains from one specimen sequenced in a study of blood T cells in healthy people across ages. A second PCR, run for about 7 to 11 cycles, used a sample-barcoded 5' primer plus a J-beta primer mix. In TCRdb, the 5' RACE reads were re-called with MiXCR into one record per CDR3 protein. This sample has some 700,000 distinct CDR3 sequences; 20% to 25% occur once, and the top ten carry less than 25%. Specimen: blood. The receptors were sampled from a man between 65 and 85 years old in good health.

For this clonotype: An end of the junction differs from the germline gene, which may be a read error. CDR3 bases: TGCGCCGGCAGCTTGGAGACAGGCTCTCGAAACACCATATATTTT. Translation gives CAGSLETGSRNTIYF. This chain links TRBV5-1 with TRBJ1-3, with a possible D match to TRBD1 (6 bases). CDR3 length: 15 amino acids. Looked up from germline, CDR1 is SGHRS and CDR2 is YFSETQ.

The table lists this clonotype with a few counts. The chain employs TRBV25-1 and TRBJ1-5, with D perhaps TRBD1 (6 bases). The CDR3 is 13 amino acids. Germline assignment: CDR1 MGHDK and CDR2 SYGVNS. The CDR3 bases are TGTGTCCACCTCAGGGGAAGCAATCAGCCCCAGCATTTT. Translated: CVHLRGSNQPQHF.

The CDR3 region has the DNA TGTGCCAGCAGCAAGTCTAGCACAGATACGCAGTATTTT. Protein: CASSKSSTDTQYF. This rearrangement joins TRBV7-3 to TRBJ2-3; D gene uncertain. Trimming pared 5 bases from V and 0 bases from J, leaving 6 bases between. CDR3 length: 13 residues. CDR1 and CDR2 from the germline V gene are SGHTA and FQGTGA.

This clonotype has just a few counts. Sequence at one end of the junction differs from germline and may be a read error. This chain joins TRBV4-3 and TRBJ2-5; no reliable D call. This CDR3 is built from 13 residues. From germline, CDR1 is LGHNA and CDR2 YSLEER. CDR3 coding DNA: TGCGCCAGCAGTCAAGGGTCATACGAGACCCAGTACTTC. Protein product: CASSQGSYETQYF.

In this sample, this clonotype turned up a few times. The V and J genes are TRBV14 and TRBJ1-1, with 7 bases fitting TRBD1. This CDR3 is built from 15 residues. The trim removed 4 bases at V and 4 bases at J, leaving 9 bases unmatched. Germline V CDR1 and CDR2: SGHDN, FVKESK. The DNA of the CDR3 is TGTGCCAGCAGCCGAATAGGGGGCGCGGGCACTGAAGCTTTCTTT. The encoded protein is CASSRIGGAGTEAFF.

The chain recombines TRBV6-1 with TRBJ2-7; D gene unclear. Germline V gives CDR1 MNHNS, CDR2 SASEGT. The V and J ends lost 7 bases and 2 bases respectively, with 6 bases between them. This CDR3 is built from 11 residues. As DNA, the CDR3 is TGTGCCAGCACCCACGCCTACGAGCAGTACTTC. It codes for CASTHAYEQYF.

The chain is built from TRBV7-2 and TRBJ1-3; tentatively, D is TRBD1 (5 bases). CDR3 size: 16 residues. Germline loops: CDR1 SGHTA, CDR2 FQGNSA. V was pared by 3 bases and J by 5 bases, with 17 bases between. CDR3 region: CASSFPQGDSRNTIYF. CDR3 coding DNA: TGTGCCAGCAGCTTTCCCCAAGGCGACAGTCGAAACACCATATATTTT.

This clonotype was found a few times. The genes are TRBV27 and TRBJ2-1; D may correspond to TRBD1 or TRBD2 (5 bases each). Per germline, CDR1 MNHEY and CDR2 SMNVEV (reference sequence). Trimming took off 3 bases at V and 11 bases at J, with 14 bases between the two ends. The CDR3 consists of 13 residues. The CDR3 nucleotides are TGTGCCAGCAGTTTGGGACGGATGACAAAGCAGTTCTTC. Translation: CASSLGRMTKQFF.

V gene TRBV6-1 combines with J gene TRBJ2-5; D is undetermined. The V and J ends lost 1 base and 2 bases respectively, with 8 bases between them. CDR1 and CDR2 (germline): MNHNS, SASEGT. The CDR3 consists of 14 residues. The CDR3 DNA is TGTGCCAGCAGTGAAGTATTGGGGCAAGAGACCCAGTACTTC. This encodes CASSEVLGQETQYF.

This clonotype came up many times. The chain carries TRBV6-5 and TRBJ1-5, with 9 bases that match TRBD1. The V segment lost 5 bases and the J segment 7 bases; nucleotides outside the gene matches: 9. The CDR3 is made up of 15 amino acids. In germline, CDR1 is MNHEY, CDR2 SVGAGI. DNA for the CDR3: TGTGCCAGCAGTACCAGACAGGGGGTCTTACAGCCCCAGCATTTT. This sequence encodes CASSTRQGVLQPQHF.

Comments on this clonotype: Mismatch with germline at one junction end may stem from a read error. This sequence joins TRBV5-4 and TRBJ2-3, with D possibly matching TRBD2 (7 bases). In germline, CDR1 is SGHNT, CDR2 YYREEE (reference sequence). The CDR3 loop spans 15 amino acids. Here the CDR3 reads CASSSGTSSTDTQYF. The CDR3 nucleotides read TGCGCCAGCAGCAGCGGGACATCTAGCACAGATACGCAGTATTTT.